This T cell receptor beta chain originates from a study of Ad26.COV2.S vaccination and SARS-CoV-2 variants (dated by TCRdb to the early 2020s). Looking at the study overall: Vaccine-arm donors were drawn from COV1001, a multicentre, randomized, double-blind, placebo-controlled phase I-IIa trial of Ad26.COV2.S in healthy adults. Participants in the trial were split at random into five groups of five each, receiving low-dose or high-dose Ad26.COV2.S once or twice, or else placebo on both occasions. Blinding of investigators to trial group allocation was maintained during experiments and outcome assessment. The TCR-sequenced set comprised around 30 samples: some 19 Ad26.COV2.S vaccine recipients, 5 placebo recipients and 8 SARS-CoV-2 convalescent individuals. TCRbeta repertoire sequencing was used to assess the specificity and breadth of SARS-CoV-2-reactive T cell receptors after Ad26.COV2.S vaccination. Dosing of Ad26.COV2.S was intramuscular, at either 5x10^10 or 1x10^11 viral particles, delivered as one shot or as two shots spaced 56 days apart.

This sample's treatment or condition label indicates: about 20 received Ad26.COV2.S at low or high dose, single or two shots; about five received placebo; per-sample allocation not given. For vaccine and placebo recipients, the sequenced repertoires came from samples collected on day 63 after the first injection. Between 29 July and 7 August 2020, Cohort 1b enrolled about 27 adults aged 18-55 years at one site in Boston, USA. Ad26.COV2.S was a replication-incompetent adenovirus type 26 vector that expressed a prefusion-stabilized SARS-CoV-2 spike protein derived from the original Wuhan strain. The CDR3 starts with the cysteine, ends with the phenylalanine, and has 13 residues. Only the CDR3 region is kept as DNA, spanning 39 bases read in frame from base 1. Per the germline V gene, ENHRY is the CDR1 and SYGVKD is the CDR2. V loses 4 bases, J loses 3 bases, and the germline ends lie 10 bases apart.

The immunoSEQ Assay was used to sequence TCRbeta CDR3 regions. After extraction, genomic DNA underwent amplification by bias-controlled multiplex PCR, followed by high-throughput sequencing. In the paper's pipeline: To quantify the absolute abundance of every unique TCRbeta CDR3 region, sequences were collapsed and filtered. T cell fraction was estimated by normalizing TCRbeta template counts to usable DNA, with usable DNA measured through amplification of reference genes found in all nucleated cells. Repertoire TCRs were annotated as SARS-CoV-2-specific when V gene, CDR3 amino acid sequence and J gene were exactly matched to a known reactive TCR set. The reference SARS-CoV-2 TCR set was obtained from MIRA and was filtered for enrichment in COVID-19-positive ImmuneCODE repertoires, whereby public or cross-reactive TCRs were removed. Using the MIRA antigens, annotated TCRs were further analysed by specific ORF or by position within an ORF. Depth was the summed frequency of annotated unique rearrangements, while breadth was defined as annotated unique rearrangements over total unique productive rearrangements. Two-sided Wilcoxon rank-sum tests were applied when comparing TCR breadth between groups. The immuneACCESS repertoire file appears here via TCRdb, limited to in-frame rearrangements. These files lack a portion of the clones; in checked studies, under half of the deficit traces to unresolved V genes, and the cause of the others is not known. For V, J and clone size, that table is used; D and trimming come from the DNA. The sample table records hundreds of thousands of clones; around nine tenths of these occur just once. The ten largest clones capture around 4.5% of the sample.

The paper as a whole reports these results and caveats: Non-spike TCR breadth was comparable between vaccine and placebo recipients, consistent with the vaccine containing only spike. After vaccination, substantial breadth of spike-specific CD8+ and CD4+ T cell responses was reported. The study lacked the statistical power to compare responses across vaccine doses or regimens. Higher spike-specific TCR breadth was observed in Ad26.COV2.S recipients than in placebo recipients (P = 0.0014). According to the authors, total T cell responses may have been underestimated by the TCR breadth and depth analyses.

This clone showed up just once. Its antigen remains unidentified. No base quality values were provided; no much bigger clone lies one nucleotide off. The chain joins TRBV10-3 to TRBJ2-7, with the D gene uncertain. This sample comprised peripheral blood, obtained in a trial of Ad26.COV2.S vaccine versus placebo. The sequence was collected from a person aged 18-60 years who received the Ad26.COV2.S COVID-19 vaccine or a placebo. This receptor has the CDR3 CAISVSGDYEQYF. The nucleotides read TGTGCCATCAGTGTGTCAGGAGACTACGAGCAGTACTTC.